This T cell receptor (beta chain) was documented in a study of response to subunit inactivated influenza vaccine. Findings and caveats of the study: Authors suggested each seasonal flu vaccination may recruit only limited numbers of new T cells.

This clonotype was recorded a few times. Its antigen is not known. The CDR3 has 17 amino acids. Trimming cost V 2 bases and J 0 bases, with 15 bases left between them. CDR1 and CDR2 (germline): ENHRY, SYGVKD. From the RT-PCR reads, TCRdb called clonotypes with MiXCR, one entry per CDR3 protein. This table has around 250,000 distinct CDR3 sequences, 9% to 15% appearing once. The chain has TRBV10-3 and TRBJ2-3, with D possibly being TRBD2 (6 bases). The sequence was obtained from a man in his forties or fifties who received an inactivated influenza vaccine. This material consisted of non-naive T cells sorted from PBMCs, taken 14 to 15 days before vaccination. The CDR3 is CAISERGMGTSTDTQYF. The CDR3 DNA reads as TGTGCCATCAGTGAGCGGGGTATGGGGACTAGCACAGATACGCAGTATTTT.